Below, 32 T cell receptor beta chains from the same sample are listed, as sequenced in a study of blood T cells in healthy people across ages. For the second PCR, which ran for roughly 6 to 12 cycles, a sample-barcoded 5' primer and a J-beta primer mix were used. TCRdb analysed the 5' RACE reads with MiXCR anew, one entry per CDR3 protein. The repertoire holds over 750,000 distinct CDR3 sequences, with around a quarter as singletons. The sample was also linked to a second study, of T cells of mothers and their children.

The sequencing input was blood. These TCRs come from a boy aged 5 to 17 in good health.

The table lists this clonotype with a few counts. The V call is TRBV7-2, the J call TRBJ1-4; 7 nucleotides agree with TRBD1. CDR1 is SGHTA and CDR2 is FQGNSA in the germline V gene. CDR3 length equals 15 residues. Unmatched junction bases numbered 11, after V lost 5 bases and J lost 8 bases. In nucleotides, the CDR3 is TGTGCCAGCAGCCCACAGGGGCTAGTGAGGGAAAAACTGTTTTTT. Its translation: CASSPQGLVREKLFF.

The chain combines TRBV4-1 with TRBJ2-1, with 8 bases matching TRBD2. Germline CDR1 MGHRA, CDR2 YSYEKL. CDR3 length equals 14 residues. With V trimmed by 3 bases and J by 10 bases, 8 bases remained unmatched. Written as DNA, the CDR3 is TGCGCCAGCAGCCAGGGAGCGGGAGTCTTGGAGCAGTTCTTC. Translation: CASSQGAGVLEQFF.

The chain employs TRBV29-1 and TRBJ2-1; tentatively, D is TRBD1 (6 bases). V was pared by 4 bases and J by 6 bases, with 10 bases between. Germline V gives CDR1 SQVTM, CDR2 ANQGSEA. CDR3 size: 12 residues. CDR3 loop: CSVGSGVNEQFF. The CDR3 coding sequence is TGCAGCGTTGGATCAGGGGTCAATGAGCAGTTCTTC.

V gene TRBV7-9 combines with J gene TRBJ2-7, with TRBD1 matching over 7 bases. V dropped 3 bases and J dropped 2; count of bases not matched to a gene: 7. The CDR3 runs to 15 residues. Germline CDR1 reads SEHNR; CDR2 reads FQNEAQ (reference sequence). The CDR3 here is CASSFVTGLPYEQYF. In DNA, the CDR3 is TGTGCCAGCAGCTTCGTGACAGGGCTTCCCTACGAGCAGTACTTC.

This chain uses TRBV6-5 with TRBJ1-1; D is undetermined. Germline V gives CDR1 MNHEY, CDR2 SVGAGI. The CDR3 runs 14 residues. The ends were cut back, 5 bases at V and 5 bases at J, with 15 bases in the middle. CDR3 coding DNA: TGTGCCAGCAGTCCGGCGGGGTTGGGGACTGAAGCTTTCTTT. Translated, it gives CASSPAGLGTEAFF.

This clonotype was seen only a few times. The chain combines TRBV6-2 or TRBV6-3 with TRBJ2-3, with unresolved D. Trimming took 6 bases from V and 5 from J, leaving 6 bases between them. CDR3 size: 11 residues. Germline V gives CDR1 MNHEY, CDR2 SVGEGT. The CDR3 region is CASRAVDTQYF. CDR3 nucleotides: TGTGCCAGCAGGGCAGTAGATACGCAGTATTTT.

The CDR3 loop is CATSRAQGRTGLRGYTF. CDR3 bases: TGTGCCACCAGCAGAGCGCAGGGAAGGACGGGACTAAGGGGCTACACCTTC. The rearrangement uses TRBV15 and TRBJ1-2, with a tentative D call TRBD1 (5 bases). The CDR3 has 17 residues. Per germline, CDR1 LNHNV and CDR2 YYDKDF (reference sequence). V was cut by 1 base and J by 8 bases, with 23 bases left in between.

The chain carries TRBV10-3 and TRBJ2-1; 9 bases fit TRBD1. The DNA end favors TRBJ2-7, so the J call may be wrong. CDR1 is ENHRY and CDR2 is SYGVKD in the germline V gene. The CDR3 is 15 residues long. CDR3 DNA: TGTGCCATCAGTCCGGGACAGGGTATCTCCTACGAGCAGTACTTC. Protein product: CAISPGQGISYEQYF.

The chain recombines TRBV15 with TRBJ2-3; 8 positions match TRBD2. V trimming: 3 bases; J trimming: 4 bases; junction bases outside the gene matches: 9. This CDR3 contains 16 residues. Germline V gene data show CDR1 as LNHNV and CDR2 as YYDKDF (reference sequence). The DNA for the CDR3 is TGTGCCACCAGCAGGGGGGTAGCGGGAATGTCAGATACGCAGTATTTT. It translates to CATSRGVAGMSDTQYF.

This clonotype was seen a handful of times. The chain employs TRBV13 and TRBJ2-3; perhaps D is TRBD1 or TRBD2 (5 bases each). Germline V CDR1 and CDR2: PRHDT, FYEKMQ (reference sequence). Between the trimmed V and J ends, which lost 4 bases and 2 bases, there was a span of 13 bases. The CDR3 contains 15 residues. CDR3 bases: TGTGCCAGCAGCTCTAGGGGAGTAGTCACAGATACGCAGTATTTT. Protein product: CASSSRGVVTDTQYF.

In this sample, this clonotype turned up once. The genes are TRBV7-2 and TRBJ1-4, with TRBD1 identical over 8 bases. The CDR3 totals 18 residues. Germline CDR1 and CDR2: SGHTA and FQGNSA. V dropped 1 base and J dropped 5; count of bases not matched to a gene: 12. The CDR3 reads CASSLGYYGQGVNEKLFF. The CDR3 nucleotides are TGTGCCAGCAGCTTAGGGTACTACGGACAGGGAGTAAATGAAAAACTGTTTTTT.

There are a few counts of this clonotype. The CDR3, as DNA: TGTGCCAGCAGCTCAGATCCGAGACTAGCGGGGTACGAGCAGTACTTC. Translation: CASSSDPRLAGYEQYF. The J gene is TRBJ2-5, the V gene TRBV7-6; 11 bases agree with TRBD2. Gene TRBJ2-7 matches the end of the DNA better, so the J call may be wrong. The CDR3 runs 16 residues. CDR1 and CDR2 from the germline V gene are SGHVS and FNYEAQ.

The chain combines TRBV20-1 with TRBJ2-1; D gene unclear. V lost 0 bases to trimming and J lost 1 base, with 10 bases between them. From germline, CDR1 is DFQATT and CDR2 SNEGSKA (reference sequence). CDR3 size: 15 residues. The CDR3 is CSARDGILSYNEQFF. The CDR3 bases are TGCAGTGCTAGAGATGGCATCCTATCCTACAATGAGCAGTTCTTC.

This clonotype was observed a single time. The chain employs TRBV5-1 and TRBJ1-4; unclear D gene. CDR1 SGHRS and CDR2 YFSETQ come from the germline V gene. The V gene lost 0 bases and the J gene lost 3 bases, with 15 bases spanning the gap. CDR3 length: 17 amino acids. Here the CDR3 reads CASSLEWIGYANEKLFF. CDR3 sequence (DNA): TGCGCCAGCAGCTTGGAATGGATTGGGTATGCTAATGAAAAACTGTTTTTT. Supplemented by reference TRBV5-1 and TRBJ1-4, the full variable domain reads KAGVTQTPRYLIKTRGQQVTLSCSPISGHRSVSWYQQTPGQGLQFLFEYFSETQRNKGNFPGRFSGRQFSNSRSEMNVSTLELGDSALYLCASSLEWIGYANEKLFFGSGTQLSVL.

Here the CDR3 DNA reads TGTGCCAGCATGAGGGGGCTCGGCTCTGGAAACACCATATATTTT. Its translation is CASMRGLGSGNTIYF. The J gene is TRBJ1-3, the V gene TRBV6-1; 7 bases are a match to TRBD1. CDR3 length equals 15 residues. The ends lost 7 bases at V and 0 bases at J; junction bases unmatched: 6. CDR1 MNHNS and CDR2 SASEGT come from the germline V gene.

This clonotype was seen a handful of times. The CDR3 is CASSLAAAGALGAEKLFF. The CDR3 region has the DNA TGTGCCAGCAGCTTAGCGGCGGCAGGGGCGCTGGGGGCTGAAAAACTGTTTTTT. The V call is TRBV11-2, the J call TRBJ1-4, with D maybe TRBD1 (6 bases). Germline V gives CDR1 SGHAT, CDR2 FQNNGV. CDR3 length equals 18 residues. V was pared by 1 base and J by 7 bases, with 22 bases between.

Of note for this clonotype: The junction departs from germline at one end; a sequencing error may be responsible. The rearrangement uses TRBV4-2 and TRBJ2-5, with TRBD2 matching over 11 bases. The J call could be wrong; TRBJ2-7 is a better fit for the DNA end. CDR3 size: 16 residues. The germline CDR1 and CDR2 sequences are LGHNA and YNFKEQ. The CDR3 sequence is CASSQGSTSGSYEQYF. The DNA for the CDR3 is TGTGCCAGCAGTCAAGGGTCCACTAGCGGGAGCTACGAGCAGTACTTC.

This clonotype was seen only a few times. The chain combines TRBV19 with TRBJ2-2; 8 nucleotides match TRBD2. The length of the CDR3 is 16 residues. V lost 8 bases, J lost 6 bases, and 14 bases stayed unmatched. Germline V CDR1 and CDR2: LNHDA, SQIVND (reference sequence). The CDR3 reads CASRQTSGRKAGELFF. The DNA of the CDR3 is TGTGCCAGTCGTCAAACAAGCGGGAGAAAAGCCGGGGAGCTGTTTTTT.

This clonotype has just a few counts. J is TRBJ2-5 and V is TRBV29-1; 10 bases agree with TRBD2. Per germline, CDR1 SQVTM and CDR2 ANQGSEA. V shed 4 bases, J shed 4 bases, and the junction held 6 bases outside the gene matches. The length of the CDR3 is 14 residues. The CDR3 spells CSVVRAGGRETQYF. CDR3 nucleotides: TGCAGCGTTGTAAGAGCGGGAGGGAGAGAGACCCAGTACTTC.

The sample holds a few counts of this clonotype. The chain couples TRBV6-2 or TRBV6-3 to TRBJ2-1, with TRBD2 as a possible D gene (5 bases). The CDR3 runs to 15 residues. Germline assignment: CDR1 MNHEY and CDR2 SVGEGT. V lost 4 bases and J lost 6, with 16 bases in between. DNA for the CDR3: TGTGCCAGCAGTTCCCCGGGGAGCGAACCCAATGAGCAGTTCTTC. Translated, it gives CASSSPGSEPNEQFF.

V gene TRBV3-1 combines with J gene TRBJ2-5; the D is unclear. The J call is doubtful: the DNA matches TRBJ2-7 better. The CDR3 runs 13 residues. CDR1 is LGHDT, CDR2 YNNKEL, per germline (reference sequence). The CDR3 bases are TGTGCCAGCAGCGGGTGGGACTCCTACGAGCAGTACTTC. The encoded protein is CASSGWDSYEQYF.

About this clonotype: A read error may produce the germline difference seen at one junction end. CDR3 amino acids: CAGSLAQYSDEQYF. As DNA, the CDR3 is TGCGCCGGCAGCTTGGCTCAGTATTCCGACGAGCAGTACTTC. The chain combines TRBV5-1 with TRBJ2-7; D call uncertain. CDR3 length equals 14 residues. Germline CDR1 is SGHRS and CDR2 is YFSETQ.

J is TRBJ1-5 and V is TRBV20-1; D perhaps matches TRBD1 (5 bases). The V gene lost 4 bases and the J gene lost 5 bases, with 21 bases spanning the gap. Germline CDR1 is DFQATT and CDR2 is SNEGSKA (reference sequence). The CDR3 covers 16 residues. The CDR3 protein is CSAKAGDPGGDQPQHF. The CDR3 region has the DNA TGCAGTGCTAAAGCCGGGGACCCCGGGGGGGATCAGCCCCAGCATTTT.

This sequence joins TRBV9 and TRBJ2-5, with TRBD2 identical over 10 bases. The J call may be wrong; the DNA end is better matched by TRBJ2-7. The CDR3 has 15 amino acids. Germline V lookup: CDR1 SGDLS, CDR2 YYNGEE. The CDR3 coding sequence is TGTGCCAGCAGCGGCGGGACTAGCGAGCCCTACGAGCAGTACTTC. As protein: CASSGGTSEPYEQYF.

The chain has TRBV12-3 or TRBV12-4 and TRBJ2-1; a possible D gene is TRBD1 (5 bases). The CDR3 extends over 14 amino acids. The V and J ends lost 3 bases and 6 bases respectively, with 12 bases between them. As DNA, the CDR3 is TGTGCCAGCAGTTTGATCGGACACATCAATGAGCAGTTCTTC. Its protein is CASSLIGHINEQFF.

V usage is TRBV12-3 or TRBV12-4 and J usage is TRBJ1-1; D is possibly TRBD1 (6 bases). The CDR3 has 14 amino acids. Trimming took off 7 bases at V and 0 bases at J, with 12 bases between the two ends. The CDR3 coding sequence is TGTGCCAGCACGATCGGACAGTTGAACACTGAAGCTTTCTTT. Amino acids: CASTIGQLNTEAFF.

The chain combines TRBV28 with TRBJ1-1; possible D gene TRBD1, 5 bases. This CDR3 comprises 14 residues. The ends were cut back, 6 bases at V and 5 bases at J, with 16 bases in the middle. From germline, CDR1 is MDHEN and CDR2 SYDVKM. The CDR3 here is CASRWGPGETEAFF. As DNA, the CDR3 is TGTGCCAGCAGGTGGGGCCCCGGCGAGACTGAAGCTTTCTTT.

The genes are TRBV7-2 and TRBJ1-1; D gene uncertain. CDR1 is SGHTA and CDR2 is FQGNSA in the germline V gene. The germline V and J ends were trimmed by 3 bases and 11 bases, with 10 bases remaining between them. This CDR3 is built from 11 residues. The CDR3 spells CASSLGSTAFF. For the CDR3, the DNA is TGTGCCAGCAGCTTGGGATCTACCGCTTTCTTT. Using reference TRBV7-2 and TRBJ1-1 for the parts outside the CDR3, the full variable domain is GAGVSQSPSNKVTEKGKDVELRCDPISGHTALYWYRQSLGQGLEFLIYFQGNSAPDKSGLPSDRFSAERTGGSVSTLTIQRTQQEDSAVYLCASSLGSTAFFGQGTRLTVV.

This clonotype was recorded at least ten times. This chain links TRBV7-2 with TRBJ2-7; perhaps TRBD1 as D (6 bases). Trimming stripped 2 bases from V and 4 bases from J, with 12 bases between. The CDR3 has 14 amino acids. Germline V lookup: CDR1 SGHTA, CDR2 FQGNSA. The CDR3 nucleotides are TGTGCCAGCAGCTTACAGGGGCCTTCGTACGAGCAGTACTTC. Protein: CASSLQGPSYEQYF.

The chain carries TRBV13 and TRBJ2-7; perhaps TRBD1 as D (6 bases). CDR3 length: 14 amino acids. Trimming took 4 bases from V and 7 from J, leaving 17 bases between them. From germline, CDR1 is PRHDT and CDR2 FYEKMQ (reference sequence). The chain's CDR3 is CASSSLDRQEEQYF. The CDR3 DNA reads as TGTGCCAGCAGCTCCCTGGACAGACAGGAGGAGCAGTACTTC.

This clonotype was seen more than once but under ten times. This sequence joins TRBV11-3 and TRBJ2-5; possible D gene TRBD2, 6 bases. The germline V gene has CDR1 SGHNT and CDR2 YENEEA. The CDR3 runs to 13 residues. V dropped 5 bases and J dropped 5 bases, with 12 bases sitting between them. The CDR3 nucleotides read TGTGCCAGCAGCCGACTAGTTGGGGAGACCCAGTACTTC. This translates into CASSRLVGETQYF.

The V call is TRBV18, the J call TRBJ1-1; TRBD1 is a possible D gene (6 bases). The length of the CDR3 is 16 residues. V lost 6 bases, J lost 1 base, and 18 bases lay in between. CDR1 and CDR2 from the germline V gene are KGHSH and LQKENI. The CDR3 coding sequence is TGTGCCAGCTCCCCCCGGACAGATATCGAGAACACTGAAGCTTTCTTT. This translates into CASSPRTDIENTEAFF.